The sequence of this T cell receptor beta chain was determined in a study of cytomegalovirus exposure and HLA in healthy donors. General study findings and limits: Specificity of a few CMV-associated chains for CMV antigens was verified in vitro. On later analysis, the bulk of CMV-associated TCR beta chains appeared to be HLA-restricted. Compared with the roughly 700-donor mean, an Asian-associated ancestry cluster reportedly had fewer N-insertions, according to a later analysis.

As to this clone: What it binds is not known.

The J segment lost 0 bases and the V segment lost 2 bases, leaving 4 bases of the junction unmatched. The CDR3 length is 16 residues. The germline CDR1 and CDR2 sequences are SGHVS and FQNEAQ. The primer mix had 60 Vbeta and 13 Jbeta primers. Original handling: It was a later analysis that counted tens of millions of unique TCR beta chains, of which 9.5 million to 14 million were shared. Produced via immunoSEQ multiplex PCR; TCRdb's table is partial and in-frame only. V and J calls and clone size follow that table, whereas D and trimming were derived from the DNA. The profile shows around 140,000 clones, about 80% of them singletons.

What was sequenced was PBMCs. This clonotype was obtained from a woman aged 60-75 years in good health and CMV-seropositive. The chain combines TRBV7-8 with TRBJ2-7; TRBD1 aligns across 10 bases. For the CDR3, the DNA is TGTGCCAGCAGCTTATGGGACAGGGGTAGCTCCTACGAGCAGTACTTC. This gives the protein CASSLWDRGSSYEQYF. Using reference TRBV7-8 and TRBJ2-7 for the parts outside the CDR3, the full variable domain is GAGVSQSPRYKVAKRGQDVALRCDPISGHVSLFWYQQALGQGPEFLTYFQNEAQLDKSGLPSDRFFAERPEGSVSTLKIQRTQQEDSAVYLCASSLWDRGSSYEQYFGPGTRLTVT.